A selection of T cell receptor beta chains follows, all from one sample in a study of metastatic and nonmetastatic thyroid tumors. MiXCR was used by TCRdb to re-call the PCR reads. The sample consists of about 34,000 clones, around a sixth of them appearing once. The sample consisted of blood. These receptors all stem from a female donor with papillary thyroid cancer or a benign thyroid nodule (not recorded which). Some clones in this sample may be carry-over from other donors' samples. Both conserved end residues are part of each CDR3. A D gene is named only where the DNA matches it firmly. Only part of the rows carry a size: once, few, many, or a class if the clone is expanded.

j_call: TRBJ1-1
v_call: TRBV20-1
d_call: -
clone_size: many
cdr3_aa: CSARGDRARTEAFF
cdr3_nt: TGCAGTGCTCGGGGGGATAGGGCGAGAACTGAAGCTTTCTTT

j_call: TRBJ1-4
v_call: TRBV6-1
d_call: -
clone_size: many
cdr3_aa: CASSPGTYEKLFF
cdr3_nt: TGTGCCAGCAGTCCCGGGACCTACGAAAAACTGTTTTTT

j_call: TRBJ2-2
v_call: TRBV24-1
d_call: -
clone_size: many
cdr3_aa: CATSDGTTTGELFF
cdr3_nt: TGTGCCACCAGTGATGGGACCACTACCGGGGAGCTGTTTTTT

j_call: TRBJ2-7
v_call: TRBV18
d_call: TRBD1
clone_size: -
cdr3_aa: CASSPSGSGQGQGGYEQYF
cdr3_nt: TGTGCCAGCTCACCAAGCGGCTCCGGTCAGGGACAGGGAGGCTACGAGCAGTACTTC

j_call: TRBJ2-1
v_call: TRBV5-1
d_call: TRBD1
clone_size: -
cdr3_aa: CASSLGDSYNEQFF
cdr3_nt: TGTGCCAGCAGCTTAGGGGACAGCTACAATGAGCAGTTCTTC

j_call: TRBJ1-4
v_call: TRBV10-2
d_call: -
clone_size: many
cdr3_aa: CASSEYTTNEKLFF
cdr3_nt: TGCGCCAGCAGTGAGTACACAACTAATGAAAAACTGTTTTTT

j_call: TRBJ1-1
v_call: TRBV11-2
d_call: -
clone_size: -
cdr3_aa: CASSQSQGAEAFF
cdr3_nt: TGTGCCAGCAGCCAGAGCCAGGGTGCTGAAGCTTTCTTT

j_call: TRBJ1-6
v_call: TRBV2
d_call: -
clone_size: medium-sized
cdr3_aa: CASNRQGNSPLHF
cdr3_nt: TGTGCCAGCAATCGGCAGGGGAATTCACCCCTCCACTTT

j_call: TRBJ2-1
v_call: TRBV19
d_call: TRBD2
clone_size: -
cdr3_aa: CASSLLAGDDEQFF
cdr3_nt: TGTGCCAGTAGTCTTCTAGCGGGAGATGATGAGCAGTTCTTC

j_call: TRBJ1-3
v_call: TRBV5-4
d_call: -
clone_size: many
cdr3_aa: CASSPDVNSGNTIYF
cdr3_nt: TGTGCCAGCAGCCCGGACGTAAACTCTGGAAACACCATATATTTT

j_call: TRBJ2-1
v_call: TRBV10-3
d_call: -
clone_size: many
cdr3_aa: CAISESEYLDNEQFF
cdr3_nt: TGTGCCATCAGTGAGTCCGAATACTTAGACAATGAGCAGTTCTTC

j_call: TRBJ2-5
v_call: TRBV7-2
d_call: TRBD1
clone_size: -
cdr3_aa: CASSFDRGREFQYF
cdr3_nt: TGTGCCAGCAGCTTCGACAGGGGTCGGGAGTTCCAGTACTTC

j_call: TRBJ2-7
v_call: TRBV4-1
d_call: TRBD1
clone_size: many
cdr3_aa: CASSQPGGASYEQYF
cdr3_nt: TGCGCCAGCAGCCAGCCAGGGGGCGCGTCCTACGAGCAGTACTTC

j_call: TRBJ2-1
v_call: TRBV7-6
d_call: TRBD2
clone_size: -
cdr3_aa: CASSSQGLARGSQQFF
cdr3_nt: TGTGCCAGCAGCTCGCAGGGACTAGCGCGAGGATCCCAGCAGTTCTTC

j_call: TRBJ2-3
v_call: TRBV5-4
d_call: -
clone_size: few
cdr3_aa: CASSMDTRGTDTQYF
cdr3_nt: TGTGCCAGCAGCATGGACACTAGAGGCACAGATACGCAGTATTTT

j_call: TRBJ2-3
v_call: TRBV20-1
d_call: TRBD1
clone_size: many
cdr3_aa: CSARPTGSPDTQYF
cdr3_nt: TGCAGTGCTAGGCCGACAGGGAGCCCAGATACGCAGTATTTT

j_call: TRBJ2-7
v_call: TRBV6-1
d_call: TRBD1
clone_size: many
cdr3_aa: CASSLPDRTYEQYF
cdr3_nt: TGTGCCAGCAGTCTTCCGGACAGGACCTACGAGCAGTACTTC

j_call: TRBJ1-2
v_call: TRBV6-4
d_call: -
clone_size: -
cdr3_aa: CASSAPPGWSLYRYTF
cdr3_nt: TGTGCCAGCAGTGCCCCCCCAGGGTGGTCCCTCTATCGCTACACCTTC

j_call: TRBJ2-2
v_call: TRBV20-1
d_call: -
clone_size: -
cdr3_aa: CSSRRRVNTGELFF
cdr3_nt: TGCAGTTCTAGGAGGAGGGTGAACACCGGAGAGCTGTTTTTT

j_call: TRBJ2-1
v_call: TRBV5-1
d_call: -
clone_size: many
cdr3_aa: CASSLAYNEQFF
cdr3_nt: TGCGCCAGCAGCTTGGCTTACAATGAGCAGTTCTTC

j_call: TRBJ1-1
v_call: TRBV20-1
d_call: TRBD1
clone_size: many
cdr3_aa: CSARDSYTEAFF
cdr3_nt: TGCAGTGCCCGGGACAGTTACACTGAAGCTTTCTTT

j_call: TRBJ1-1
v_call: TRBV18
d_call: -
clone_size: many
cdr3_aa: CASSRGHQGSNTEAFF
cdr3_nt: TGTGCCAGCTCCCGCGGTCACCAGGGATCTAACACTGAAGCTTTCTTT

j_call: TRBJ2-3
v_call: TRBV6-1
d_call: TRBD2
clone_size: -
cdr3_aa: CASSPLLAGRADTQYF
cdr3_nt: TGTGCCAGCAGTCCCCTACTAGCGGGACGTGCAGATACGCAGTATTTT

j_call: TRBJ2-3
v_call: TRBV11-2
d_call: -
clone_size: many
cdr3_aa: CASSLGSDTQYF
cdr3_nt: TGTGCCAGCAGCCTGGGCTCAGATACGCAGTATTTT

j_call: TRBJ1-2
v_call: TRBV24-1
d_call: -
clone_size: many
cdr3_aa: CATSDSPGALGYTF
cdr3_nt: TGTGCCACCAGTGATTCCCCGGGGGCGCTTGGCTACACCTTC

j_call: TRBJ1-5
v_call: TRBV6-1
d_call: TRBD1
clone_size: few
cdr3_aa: CASTEGAPQHF
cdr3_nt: TGTGCCAGCACTGAGGGGGCGCCCCAGCATTTT